The subject of this entry is one T cell receptor (beta chain). The target of this receptor is not known. Per-base quality was not reported, and no clone a single base away is much larger than it. Genomic DNA was extracted with the Qiagen DNeasy kit from unsorted PBMCs and from negatively selected CD4+ and CD8+ fractions. Using primers that anneal to V and J segments, immunoSEQ multiplex PCR amplified the TCR beta CDR3 regions. Amplification bias was minimized using a synthetic immune receptor repertoire, and residual bias was removed computationally after sequencing. Per the authors' processing: Custom Python scripts were used to quantify repertoire diversity as the Shannon entropy index. Unsorted, CD4+ and CD8+ repertoires were analyzed separately, except for combined analyses in which CD4+ and CD8+ sequences were merged in silico. A clone counted as expanded when the clone's frequency after treatment rose at least 2-fold relative to C1D1, and clones undetected at baseline were given a pseudocount of 0.5. Clones with 0 or 1 copy at C1D1 were defined as singleton clones, while clones with 2 or more copies were defined as non-singleton clones. By matching protein sequences in sorted samples from the same patient, clones expanded in unsorted samples were annotated as CD4+, CD8+ or unknown. Wilcoxon tests were applied to paired samples to test diversity changes from C1D1 to C4D1. TCRdb provides this immuneACCESS table in a form limited to in-frame rearrangements. Some clones are lacking; in checked studies, under half of them reflect an unresolved V gene, and why the rest are absent is not known. The V and J calls and the clone size are those of that table, but D and trimming were determined from the DNA. Across this sample there are about 50,000 clones, with about 75% seen only once. The ten most abundant clones make up approximately 12% of the sample.

From its cysteine to its phenylalanine, the CDR3 spans 14 amino acids. The read is trimmed to its CDR3 DNA, 42 bases read in frame from base 1. V is cut back by 4 bases and J by 6 bases, with 6 bases in the junction unmatched. CDR1 and CDR2, looked up from the germline V gene, are SGHRS and YFSETQ. This record comes from a study of PD-1 blockade in classical Hodgkin lymphoma (TCRdb year 2020). Study-level background: Nivolumab dosing was 3 mg/kg intravenously every 2 weeks, continuing until either disease progression or unacceptable toxicity. The study used TCR beta sequencing and CyTOF to define a peripheral blood immune signature of response to PD-1 blockade in classical Hodgkin lymphoma.

The time point label for this specimen denotes: cycle 4 day 1 (C4D1), after about 6 weeks of nivolumab. Relapse after autologous stem cell transplantation had occurred in all trial patients, and cohorts A, B and C were distinguished by prior brentuximab vedotin exposure. The trial cohort was composed of approximately 60 patients with relapsed/refractory classical Hodgkin lymphoma, for whom complete response, partial response or progressive disease was recorded as best overall response. Single-agent nivolumab was administered to trial patients in the multi-cohort phase II CheckMate 205 trial. An independent review committee assessed best overall response using the 2007 International Working Group response criteria. Trial PBMCs were collected immediately before nivolumab initiation (C1D1) and during therapy at cycle 2 day 1 and cycle 4 day 1. Peripheral blood was collected in 8 mL Vacutainer Cell Preparation Tubes, from which PBMCs were isolated by centrifugation and then cryopreserved.

What the authors observed across the whole study: Trial patients with a complete response had baseline diversity similar to that of newly diagnosed patients, while partial responders and progressors had significantly lower diversity. Patients starting nivolumab less than 1 year after ASCT had lower diversity and were excluded from later analyses to avoid confounding by immune reconstitution. The study covered only a single clinical trial cohort, and the causes of the repertoire differences, possibly disease activity or prior therapy, were still not defined. Baseline TCR diversity was reported as lower in newly diagnosed patients than in healthy donors, and lower still in relapsed/refractory patients. A significant rise by C4D1 was seen in CD4+ but not CD8+ TCR diversity (p=0.0027 vs p=0.16), with the rise being most apparent in complete responders (p=0.02).

The sequence was obtained from a human donor with classical Hodgkin lymphoma. Specimen: peripheral blood mononuclear cells (PBMCs), collected before the fourth cycle of nivolumab. The chain joins TRBV5-1 to TRBJ1-2; 10 nucleotides in the junction match TRBD1. The sequenced DNA is TGCGCCAGCAGCACCGGGACAGGGGCACATGGCTACACCTTC. Translated, it reads CASSTGTGAHGYTF.